These 7 T cell receptor beta chains share one sample of origin, sequenced in a study of graft-versus-host responses after intestinal transplantation. Using immunoSEQ multiplex PCR, the repertoire was profiled, and TCRdb retains in-frame clones only, with some absent. Of about 92,000 clones in the sample, 80% to 95% were seen once. For these receptors, no antigen is known. The starting material was unstimulated CD8+ T cells sorted from spleen or lymph node cells, obtained before intestinal transplant. The source of these receptors is a human donor who received an intestinal transplant.

This clone was observed a single time. This sequence joins TRBV28 and TRBJ2-7, with D perhaps matching TRBD2 (7 bases). Germline CDR1 is MDHEN and CDR2 is SYDVKM. Trimming removed 3 bases from V and 3 bases from J, with 27 bases in between. The CDR3 runs to 19 residues. CDR3 protein: CASSFPFSFGGGGIYEQYF. The CDR3 DNA is TGTGCCAGCAGTTTTCCTTTTTCTTTTGGCGGGGGCGGGATCTACGAGCAGTACTTC.

This rearrangement joins TRBV29-1 to TRBJ2-5, with D tentatively TRBD1 (6 bases). The CDR3 has 13 amino acids. The V gene lost 4 bases and the J gene lost 5 bases, with 14 bases spanning the gap. Germline values: CDR1 SQVTM, CDR2 ANQGSEA. The CDR3, as DNA: TGCAGCGTTGGCGAGGGGGTGGTGGAGACCCAGTACTTC. This sequence encodes CSVGEGVVETQYF.

This chain uses TRBV7-9 with TRBJ2-7; TRBD2 agrees at 8 bases. This CDR3 has 15 residues. Germline CDR1 is SEHNR and CDR2 is FQNEAQ (reference sequence). Germline trimming cut 5 bases from V and 2 bases from J; bases unmatched to any gene: 8. This CDR3 is CASSRGGARTYEQYF. In nucleotides, the CDR3 is TGTGCCAGCAGCCGGGGGGGCGCCCGCACCTACGAGCAGTACTTC.

This sequence joins TRBV14 and TRBJ2-7; D uncertain. This CDR3 has 12 residues. Trimming removed 1 base from V and 6 bases from J, with 7 bases in between. Looked up from germline, CDR1 is SGHDN and CDR2 is FVKESK. This chain's CDR3 is CASSQVKTEQYF. The CDR3 DNA is TGTGCCAGCAGCCAAGTTAAGACCGAGCAGTACTTC.

This chain connects TRBV7-9 to TRBJ2-2, with TRBD2 matching over 7 bases. V shed 8 bases, J shed 4 bases, and the junction held 10 bases outside the gene matches. Germline V gene sequence: CDR1 SEHNR, CDR2 FQNEAQ (reference sequence). This CDR3 comprises 15 residues. The CDR3: CASSGGLLRTGELFF. The CDR3 region has the DNA TGTGCCAGCTCCGGGGGGTTGCTCCGCACCGGGGAGCTGTTTTTT.

This clone was counted a single time. Other DNA sequences in this sample translate to the same CDR3. The chain is built from TRBV13 and TRBJ2-4; 7 nucleotides match TRBD2. The trim removed 5 bases at V and 8 bases at J, leaving 9 bases unmatched. This CDR3 contains 14 residues. From germline, CDR1 is PRHDT and CDR2 FYEKMQ (reference sequence). CDR3 sequence reads: CASSPPGLADIQYF. The CDR3 DNA reads as TGTGCCAGCAGCCCCCCCGGGCTAGCGGACATTCAGTACTTC. The variable domain in full, with the rest retrieved from reference TRBV13 and TRBJ2-4, is AAGVIQSPRHLIKEKRETATLKCYPIPRHDTVYWYQQGPGQDPQFLISFYEKMQSDKGSIPDRFSAQQFSDYHSELNMSSLELGDSALYFCASSPPGLADIQYFGAGTRLSVL.

This clone was observed a handful of times. This rearrangement joins TRBV7-5 to TRBJ2-7; the tabulated D call, TRBD2, remains unverified against the DNA. TRBV7-5 is reported as a pseudogene. The CDR3 contains 14 residues. The CDR3 coding sequence is TGTGTCAGAAGCTTAGGCGGGAGGGCCGAGGAGCAGTACTTC. This gives the protein CVRSLGGRAEEQYF.